These 10 T cell receptor beta chains were sequenced from one sample in a study of shared clonotypes between healthy human individuals. TCRdb's copy holds only in-frame clones and misses some; the assay was immunoSEQ multiplex PCR. The sample has roughly 2 million clones, approximately 95% seen once; the top ten hold roughly 1%. Naive CD8 cells were CD45RO-negative, positively selected for CCR7, excluding terminally differentiated effector memory CD45RA+ cells. Sequenced: naive CD8+ T cells sorted from blood. All receptors derive from a man between 18 and 29 years old in good health.

The chain links TRBV10-1 to TRBJ2-7; 8 bases map to TRBD2. The germline CDR1 and CDR2 sequences are WNHNN and SYGVQD (reference sequence). The CDR3 spans 14 residues. Unmatched junction bases numbered 6, after V lost 3 bases and J lost 5 bases. For the CDR3, the DNA is TGCGCCAGCAGTGACCCAGCGGGGGCTGACGAGCAGTACTTC. It is translated as CASSDPAGADEQYF.

Notes on this clone: Other DNA sequences from this sample encode an identical CDR3 as well. The chain uses TRBV30 and TRBJ2-7; maybe TRBD2 (6 bases). There are 14 residues in the CDR3. Deletions cut 2 bases from V and 4 bases from J, with 15 bases between. Looked up from germline, CDR1 is GTSNPN and CDR2 is SVGIG (reference sequence). CDR3 in amino acids: CAWSPQGGGYEQYF. The CDR3, as DNA: TGTGCCTGGAGTCCCCAGGGAGGTGGATACGAGCAGTACTTC. Filled out from reference TRBV30 and TRBJ2-7, the complete variable domain reads SQTIHQWPATLVQPVGSPLSLECTVEGTSNPNLYWYRQAAGRGLQLLFYSVGIGQISSEVPQNLSASRPQDRQFILSSKKLLLSDSGFYLCAWSPQGGGYEQYFGPGTRLTVT.

This clone was seen more than once but under ten times. This same CDR3 is encoded by further DNA sequences in the sample. The gene calls are TRBV10-3 and TRBJ2-7; 12 bases match TRBD2. The CDR3 length is 16 residues. From germline, CDR1 is ENHRY and CDR2 SYGVKD. The V and J ends lost 0 bases and 4 bases, in that order; junction bases with no gene match: 4. The CDR3 DNA is TGTGCCATCAGTGAGTCCCGGACTAGCGGGAATTACGAGCAGTACTTC. Amino acid sequence: CAISESRTSGNYEQYF.

CDR3 bases: TGTGCCAGCAGCGTAACAGGGGTGGATACGCAGTATTTT. Protein sequence: CASSVTGVDTQYF. The V and J genes are TRBV7-9 and TRBJ2-3; TRBD1 agrees at 7 bases. This CDR3 contains 13 residues. CDR1 is SEHNR, CDR2 FQNEAQ, per germline (reference sequence). The V and J ends lost 5 bases and 6 bases, in that order; junction bases with no gene match: 5.

The chain recombines TRBV13 with TRBJ2-5, with unresolved D. Trimming shortened V by 10 bases and J by 1 base, and 13 bases separated the two germline ends. Germline-derived CDR1 and CDR2 are PRHDT and FYEKMQ (reference sequence). This CDR3 contains 13 residues. CDR3 protein: CATSAAPQETQYF. The CDR3 DNA is TGTGCCACCTCGGCGGCACCCCAAGAGACCCAGTACTTC. The full variable domain, in which reference TRBV13 and TRBJ2-5 provide the parts outside the CDR3, is AAGVIQSPRHLIKEKRETATLKCYPIPRHDTVYWYQQGPGQDPQFLISFYEKMQSDKGSIPDRFSAQQFSDYHSELNMSSLELGDSALYFCATSAAPQETQYFGPGTRLLVL.

This rearrangement joins TRBV29-1 to TRBJ2-2; a weak D match, TRBD2 (5 bases). V was clipped by 3 bases and J by 4 bases, with 18 bases between them. Germline values: CDR1 SQVTM, CDR2 ANQGSEA. CDR3 length equals 16 residues. The CDR3 DNA sequence: TGCAGCGTTGATATGTCGGACTCTTACGGCACCGGGGAGCTGTTTTTT. Its translation is CSVDMSDSYGTGELFF.

CDR3 DNA sequence: TGTGCCAGCAGGCTCGGACAGGGGGCTGGAAACACCATATATTTT. It specifies CASRLGQGAGNTIYF. The chain couples TRBV28 to TRBJ1-3, with 10 bases aligning to TRBD1. CDR1 is MDHEN, CDR2 SYDVKM, per germline. This CDR3 is built from 15 residues. The V gene end was trimmed by 6 bases and the J gene end by 2 bases; junction bases not matched to a gene: 4.

This rearrangement joins TRBV6-5 to TRBJ2-1; 15 bases map to TRBD2. CDR3 length equals 15 residues. Germline V gene data show CDR1 as MNHEY and CDR2 as SVGAGI. Losses at the gene ends were 6 bases for V and 9 bases for J; bases not matched to a gene: 6. The CDR3 DNA reads as TGTGCCAGCAGCCCCGGGACTAGCGGGAGGAGTGAGCAGTTCTTC. Translation gives CASSPGTSGRSEQFF.

The chain uses TRBV7-6 and TRBJ2-3; TRBD2 agrees at 14 bases. The J segment lost 2 bases and the V segment lost 7 bases, leaving 5 bases of the junction unmatched. The germline CDR1 and CDR2 sequences are SGHVS and FNYEAQ. The CDR3 is 16 residues long. The CDR3, as DNA: TGTGCCAGCACAAGACTAGCGGGGGGGAACACAGATACGCAGTATTTT. It is translated as CASTRLAGGNTDTQYF.

V and J are TRBV2 and TRBJ2-5; tentatively, D is TRBD1 or TRBD2 (6 bases each). Trimming left V 3 bases short and J 2 bases short, with 13 bases between. CDR1 and CDR2 (germline): SNHLY, FYNNEI. This CDR3 spans 15 amino acids. CDR3 sequence (DNA): TGTGCCAGCAGTGATCCGGGGGCCCCTCAAGAGACCCAGTACTTC. This gives the protein CASSDPGAPQETQYF.